A selection of T cell receptor beta chains follows, all from one sample in a study of T-cell reconstitution after alpha-beta-depleted transplantation in children. TCRdb used MiXCR to reprocess the PCR reads, holding one entry per CDR3 protein. The sample holds 300,000 or so distinct CDR3 sequences, nearly 10% seen once. Source: PBMCs from the stem cell graft donor, taken from the stem cell graft. The receptors derive from a human donor who donated a stem cell graft to a child with SCID. CDR3s include the opening cysteine and the closing phenylalanine or tryptophan. A D gene is named only where the DNA matches it firmly. The listing skips clone size in some rows; elsewhere it reads once, few, many or a size class.

j_gene,v_gene,abundance,d_gene,CDR3nt,CDR3aa
TRBJ2-7,TRBV20-1,many,TRBD1,TGCAGTGCTCCGGGACAGGTCTACGAGCAGTACTTC,CSAPGQVYEQYF
TRBJ2-7,TRBV3-1,few,TRBD1,TGTGCCAGCAGCCCCCGACAGGGGAACTACGAGCAGTACTTC,CASSPRQGNYEQYF
TRBJ2-7,TRBV3-1,many,NA,TGTGCCAGCAGCCAAACCTCTGGTAGACATTACGAGCAGTACTTC,CASSQTSGRHYEQYF
TRBJ2-7,TRBV7-9,NA,NA,TGTGCCAGCAGCAGCGACAGGCGGTACGAGCAGTACTTC,CASSSDRRYEQYF
TRBJ2-3,TRBV21-1,many,NA,TGTGCCAGCAGCAGACTAGTCGCCGACACAGATACGCAGTATTTT,CASSRLVADTDTQYF
TRBJ1-2,TRBV28,many,NA,TGTGCCAGCAGTTCAAGGGCTGAAGGCTACACCTTC,CASSSRAEGYTF
TRBJ2-5,TRBV20-1,NA,TRBD2,TGCAGTGCTGGAAAGACTAGCGGCACTCAAGAGACCCAGTACTTC,CSAGKTSGTQETQYF
TRBJ1-3,TRBV5-6,few,TRBD1,TGTGCCAGCAGCATGACAGGGGTGTCTGGAAACACCATATATTTT,CASSMTGVSGNTIYF
TRBJ1-5,TRBV20-1,few,NA,TGCAGTGCTAGGATGGGGGTCAATCAGCCCCAGCATTTT,CSARMGVNQPQHF
TRBJ1-5,TRBV2,few,NA,TGTGCCAGCAGTGTCAACCTTAGCAATCAGCCCCAGCATTTT,CASSVNLSNQPQHF
TRBJ2-7,TRBV5-1,many,TRBD1,TGCGCCAGCAGCCCAGGGGGATCCTACGAGCAGTACTTC,CASSPGGSYEQYF
TRBJ1-2,TRBV28,few,NA,TGTGCCAGCAGTTTAACCGCCGCGGGGAACTATGGCTACACCTTC,CASSLTAAGNYGYTF
TRBJ2-3,TRBV7-2,NA,TRBD1,TGTGCCAGCAGCCCGGGGACAGTAGACACGCAGTATTTT,CASSPGTVDTQYF
TRBJ2-7,TRBV20-1,few,NA,TGCAGTGGGATTCGGCAAAGGCTTGGCGAGCAGTACTTC,CSGIRQRLGEQYF
TRBJ1-2,TRBV9,NA,NA,TGTGCCAGCGCGGGGGGGCGTGACTATGGCTACACCTTC,CASAGGRDYGYTF
TRBJ1-2,TRBV19,few,TRBD1,TGTGCCACTCAGATCCCAGGGGGAAGCGGCTATGGCTACACCTTC,CATQIPGGSGYGYTF
TRBJ2-3,TRBV5-6,many,TRBD1,TGTGCCAGCAGCTTGGGGTTGACAGGGGGCATAGATACGCAGTATTTT,CASSLGLTGGIDTQYF
TRBJ1-2,TRBV20-1,few,NA,TGCAGTGCTAGAGGCGGGGGGGGGCTGGAGTATGGCTACACCTTC,CSARGGGGLEYGYTF
TRBJ1-2,TRBV7-6,NA,NA,TGTGCCAGCAGCCCCCAGGGATCTAACTATGGCTACACCTTC,CASSPQGSNYGYTF
TRBJ1-1,TRBV5-1,NA,NA,TGCGCCAGCTCTAAACGGGGGGGGAATGCGGACACTGAAGCTTTCTTT,CASSKRGGNADTEAFF
TRBJ2-2,TRBV29-1,few,NA,TGCAGCGGTGGGACCCCACTTGGGGAGCTGTTTTTT,CSGGTPLGELFF
TRBJ2-1,TRBV18,few,TRBD1,TGTGCCAGCTCACTTACCGGGACAGGGGGACCCAATGAGCAGTTCTTC,CASSLTGTGGPNEQFF
TRBJ1-3,TRBV5-1,NA,NA,TGCGCCAGCAGCGCCTGGCAGGACTCTGGAAACACCATATATTTT,CASSAWQDSGNTIYF
TRBJ2-1,TRBV20-1,few,NA,TGCAGTGCTAGGGTTCCGGGCAATGAGCAGTTCTTC,CSARVPGNEQFF
TRBJ2-5,TRBV20-1,few,TRBD1,TGCAGTGCTATCCGGGACAGGGGAGCGAGGGAGACCCAGTACTTC,CSAIRDRGARETQYF
TRBJ1-2,TRBV12-3/TRBV12-4,few,NA,TGTGCCAGCAGTCAGACCGGGACCGGACTCTTTAGCTATGGCTACACCTTC,CASSQTGTGLFSYGYTF
TRBJ2-3,TRBV12-3/TRBV12-4,NA,TRBD2,TGTGCCAGCAGTTTAGCCACTTGGACTAGCGGTCTCACAGATACGCAGTATTTT,CASSLATWTSGLTDTQYF
TRBJ1-6,TRBV12-3/TRBV12-4,few,NA,TGTGCCAGCAGTAAAAATGCGGGTAATTCACCCCTCCACTTT,CASSKNAGNSPLHF
TRBJ2-7,TRBV10-3,NA,TRBD1,TGTGCCATCAGCCCCGACAGGGCATCCATCGAGCAGTACTTC,CAISPDRASIEQYF